This T cell receptor beta chain was sequenced for a study of T cells in Graves' hyperthyroidism and ophthalmopathy. CDR3 length: 16 amino acids. V gave up 5 bases and J gave up 7 bases; unmatched junction bases: 14. Amplification targeted TCR beta CDR3 regions from RNA transcripts. An initial round of RT-PCR targeting the TCR CDR3 relied on the HTBI primer set. TCRdb reprocessed the multiplex PCR reads with MiXCR, giving one entry per CDR3 protein. The sample has roughly 280,000 distinct CDR3 sequences; roughly 20% are singletons. Specimen: blood. The chain has TRBV12-3 or TRBV12-4 and TRBJ2-7; TRBD2 matches 10 bases. The TCR was taken from a man aged 30 to 39 with Graves' ophthalmopathy. The CDR3 coding sequence is TGTGCCAGCAGTCTCCGCCCGGGACTAGCGTCATTAGAGCAGTACTTC. As protein: CASSLRPGLASLEQYF.